This record looks at one T cell receptor beta chain sequence and its context. The junction departs from the called germline gene at one end, perhaps through a read error. Clones were sequenced by immunoSEQ multiplex PCR, and TCRdb holds only the in-frame ones, with some missing. The data show 200,000 to 250,000 clones, roughly 80% seen once. Germline V gene sequence: CDR1 SSHAT, CDR2 FNYEAQ (reference sequence). The CDR3 runs 17 residues. The data were taken from a study of blood T cell repertoires in COVID-19. The sequenced sample consisted of peripheral blood. The TCR comes from a woman aged 35 to 49 with active or convalescent COVID-19. The J gene is TRBJ1-5, the V gene TRBV7-7; TRBD1 matches at 12 bases. CDR3 amino acids: CASSLGGTGGLNQPQHF. In nucleotides, the CDR3 is TGTGCTAGCAGCTTGGGGGGGACAGGGGGCCTCAATCAGCCCCAGCATTTT.